This TCR beta chain derives from a study of OX40 agonist ivuxolimab in advanced cancers. Overall study context: Patients received ivuxolimab, an agonistic anti-OX40 (CD134) antibody. Dose-escalation subjects each had hepatocellular carcinoma, melanoma, renal cell or head and neck cancer. Findings and caveats of the study: On average, a greater number of expanded clones characterised CD8+ T cells relative to CD4+.

Remarks on this clone: Its antigen remains unidentified.

The protocol was immunoSEQ multiplex PCR, while the TCRdb copy is restricted to in-frame clones and leaves out a portion. The data show 75,000 to 100,000 clones, more than 75% seen once. Germline CDR1 reads SGHDN; CDR2 reads FVKESK. This CDR3 comprises 12 residues. Trimming left V 4 bases short and J 2 bases short, with 6 bases between. The source was CD4+ or CD8+ T cells sorted from blood, collected in a trial of the OX40 agonist ivuxolimab. The rearrangement joins TRBV14 to TRBJ2-7; D uncertain. The source is an adult with an advanced solid tumor such as melanoma, head and neck, liver or kidney cancer. The CDR3 nucleotides read TGTGCCAGCAGCCGAACTACCTACGAGCAGTACTTC. This sequence encodes CASSRTTYEQYF.